This entry lists 2 T cell receptor beta chains sequenced from one sample in a study of shared clonotypes between healthy human individuals (dated by TCRdb to 2020 to 2022). CD8 naive samples were obtained by positive selection for CCR7 among CD45RO-negative cells, yielding a CD45RA+CCR7+ population from which TemRA cells were excluded. The receptor library was made with the immunoSEQ multiplex PCR assay. Not all clones reach the TCRdb copy of this immuneACCESS table, which keeps in-frame sequences only. Checked studies attribute under half of the gap to unresolved V genes and leave the rest unexplained. Counted in this sample were millions of clones; 93% of them appeared once. The leading ten clones occupy more than 1.5% of the sample. The sequencing sample was made of naive CD8+ T cells from PBMCs. In light of the paper, this sample's cell subset or site label describes: CD45RA+CCR7+. Receptors originate from a man younger than 35 in good health. Some clones in this sample may be carry-over from other donors' samples.

V gene TRBV15 combines with J gene TRBJ2-1, with 12 bases fitting TRBD1. The CDR3 totals 16 residues. Germline lookup yields CDR1 LNHNV and CDR2 YYDKDF (reference sequence). V dropped 4 bases and J dropped 9; count of bases not matched to a gene: 10. The CDR3 here is CATSIRRDRGRVEQFF. CDR3 bases: TGTGCCACCAGCATCCGGAGGGACAGGGGGCGAGTTGAGCAGTTCTTC.

The J gene is TRBJ1-5, the V gene TRBV28, with D perhaps matching TRBD1 (6 bases). Trimming took off 5 bases at V and 5 bases at J, with 22 bases between the two ends. Per germline, CDR1 MDHEN and CDR2 SYDVKM. This CDR3 is 17 amino acids long. Here the CDR3 reads CASSLGPPWDTDQPQHF. CDR3 nucleotide sequence: TGTGCCAGCAGTCTAGGACCTCCGTGGGACACCGATCAGCCCCAGCATTTT.